This TCR beta chain was profiled in a study of blood T cell repertoires in COVID-19. Overall study: COVID-19 samples, acute and convalescent, were from the United States, Italy and Spain. Nucleic acid was either cDNA or gDNA, and it came from T cells, B-cell-depleted T cells, or PBMCs.

The method was immunoSEQ multiplex PCR; TCRdb's version includes in-frame clones alone and lacks a portion of them. The sample yields some 50,000 clones, 84% seen once. The germline gives CDR1 MDHEN, CDR2 SYDVKM. The junction had 3 bases not matched to a gene; V was cut back by 3 bases and J by 4 bases. The CDR3 contains 14 residues. The chain uses TRBV28 and TRBJ1-5, with 7 positions matching TRBD1. This receptor was identified in a man aged 45-60 years with acute or convalescent COVID-19. The sequenced sample consisted of peripheral blood. The CDR3 DNA reads as TGTGCCAGCAGTTTTTCGACAGGGAATCAGCCCCAGCATTTT. Translating it yields CASSFSTGNQPQHF.